These 17 T cell receptor beta chains were sequenced from one sample in a study of blood T cell repertoires in COVID-19. This table comes from immunoSEQ multiplex PCR, and its TCRdb copy is limited to in-frame clones, with some not included. The sample has about 180,000 clones, about nine tenths seen once. Sequenced material: peripheral blood. These receptors originate from a woman in her forties or fifties with acute or convalescent COVID-19.

This clone came up a few times. The rearrangement links TRBV5-1 to TRBJ2-3; the match to TRBD2 covers 8 bases. The V gene's germline CDR1 is SGHRS and CDR2 YFSETQ. The CDR3 is made up of 15 amino acids. V lost 4 bases and J lost 4; bases outside the gene matches: 8. CDR3 sequence reads: CASSLAAGGADTQYF. In DNA form, the CDR3 reads TGCGCCAGCAGCCTCGCGGCGGGGGGCGCAGATACGCAGTATTTT.

The J gene is TRBJ2-7, the V gene TRBV7-7; 9 positions match TRBD1. The V segment lost 4 bases and the J segment 1 base; nucleotides outside the gene matches: 5. Germline V gene lookup returns CDR1 SSHAT and CDR2 FNYEAQ (reference sequence). The length of the CDR3 is 15 residues. For the CDR3, the DNA is TGTGCCAGCAGCTCTGGGACAGGGCCTTCCTACGAGCAGTACTTC. The encoded protein is CASSSGTGPSYEQYF.

This rearrangement joins TRBV19 to TRBJ2-7; maybe TRBD2 (5 bases). Germline CDR1 and CDR2: LNHDA and SQIVND (reference sequence). CDR3 length: 14 residues. V was cut by 4 bases and J by 0 bases, with 10 bases left in between. The CDR3 spells CASSKRTGSYEQYF. The CDR3 DNA reads as TGTGCCAGTAGTAAGCGGACCGGCTCCTACGAGCAGTACTTC.

This chain connects TRBV3-1 (or the pseudogene TRBV3-2) to TRBJ2-3, with a possible D match to TRBD1 (7 bases). This CDR3 comprises 16 residues. The V end was cut by 6 bases, the J end by 2 bases, with 18 bases between. Germline CDR1 and CDR2: LGHDT and YNNKEL (reference sequence). The CDR3 coding sequence is TGTGCCAGCAGTCTTTCCGGAGGGGGCCCCACAGATACGCAGTATTTT. Protein product: CASSLSGGGPTDTQYF.

The genes are TRBV30 and TRBJ1-2, with 8 bases identical to TRBD1. The CDR3 is 14 residues long. Germline CDR1 reads GTSNPN; CDR2 reads SVGIG (reference sequence). Unmatched junction bases numbered 11, after V lost 3 bases and J lost 8 bases. CDR3 loop: CAWSHLGQGLGYTF. The CDR3 nucleotides are TGTGCCTGGAGCCACCTCGGACAGGGTTTAGGCTACACCTTC.

This rearrangement joins TRBV7-9 to TRBJ2-2; D is uncertain. The CDR3 sequence is 13 residues long. CDR1 and CDR2 from the germline V gene are SEHNR and FQNEAQ (reference sequence). V lost 4 bases to trimming and J lost 3 bases, with 6 bases between them. The CDR3 region is CASSWPHTGELFF. The CDR3 coding sequence is TGTGCCAGCAGCTGGCCGCACACCGGGGAGCTGTTTTTT.

The chain couples TRBV15 to TRBJ2-3; 7 bases line up with TRBD1. The CDR3 is made up of 16 amino acids. Germline-derived CDR1 and CDR2 are LNHNV and YYDKDF (reference sequence). The V and J ends lost 8 bases and 0 bases, in that order; junction bases with no gene match: 11. This CDR3 is CATGDSLGSSTDTQYF. The DNA for the CDR3 is TGTGCCACCGGGGACAGCTTGGGATCTAGCACAGATACGCAGTATTTT. The whole variable domain, filled in from reference TRBV15 and TRBJ2-3, reads DAMVIQNPRYQVTQFGKPVTLSCSQTLNHNVMYWYQQKSSQAPKLLFHYYDKDFNNEADTPDNFQSRRPNTSFCFLDIRSPGLGDTAMYLCATGDSLGSSTDTQYFGPGTRLTVL.

The chain employs TRBV3-1 (or the pseudogene TRBV3-2) and TRBJ2-7, with unresolved D. V dropped 8 bases and J dropped 0 bases, with 8 bases sitting between them. The V gene's germline CDR1 is LGHDT and CDR2 YNNKEL (reference sequence). The CDR3 spans 12 residues. The CDR3 sequence: CASQAHSYEQYF. The CDR3 nucleotides read TGTGCCAGCCAGGCGCACTCCTACGAGCAGTACTTC.

The chain uses TRBV6-2 or TRBV6-3 and TRBJ1-1; D may be TRBD1 (6 bases). The germline gives CDR1 MNHEY, CDR2 SVGEGT. Deletions cut 3 bases from V and 11 bases from J, with 16 bases between. There are 13 residues in the CDR3. CDR3 DNA sequence: TGTGCCAGCAGTTATCACAGGGACCCTGGTGCTTTCTTT. It is translated as CASSYHRDPGAFF.

V usage is TRBV9 and J usage is TRBJ1-1, with D perhaps matching TRBD1 (6 bases). The CDR3 covers 17 residues. The V and J ends lost 3 bases and 5 bases respectively, with 23 bases between them. Per germline, CDR1 SGDLS and CDR2 YYNGEE. The CDR3 bases are TGTGCCAGCAGCGCTCACTCCCAGGGGTCTAAAGGGACTGAAGCTTTCTTT. It codes for CASSAHSQGSKGTEAFF.

This sequence joins TRBV19 and TRBJ2-3, with 14 bases matching TRBD2. Germline CDR1 LNHDA, CDR2 SQIVND (reference sequence). J was trimmed by 6 bases and V by 4 bases; bases with no gene match: 9. This CDR3 is built from 17 residues. The DNA of the CDR3 is TGTGCCAGTAGTACGACTAGCGGGGGGGCTTTCAGGGATACGCAGTATTTT. Its translation is CASSTTSGGAFRDTQYF.

This chain uses TRBV6-1 with TRBJ1-1, with TRBD1 matching over 9 bases. This CDR3 region has 15 residues. Trimming removed 3 bases from V and 4 bases from J; junction bases left unmatched: 6. Germline V gene lookup returns CDR1 MNHNS and CDR2 SASEGT. CDR3 in amino acids: CASSDTGGRVTEAFF. The CDR3 DNA reads TGTGCCAGCAGTGATACAGGGGGCAGGGTCACTGAAGCTTTCTTT.

The CDR3 loop is CASSAQVEGVTEAFF. DNA of the CDR3: TGTGCCAGCAGCGCCCAGGTGGAGGGAGTCACTGAAGCTTTCTTT. The chain links TRBV9 to TRBJ1-1; D unresolved. CDR3 length equals 15 residues. Germline V lookup: CDR1 SGDLS, CDR2 YYNGEE. Trimming took off 3 bases at V and 4 bases at J, with 16 bases between the two ends.

This chain links TRBV5-4 with TRBJ2-5, with 9 nucleotides matching TRBD2. The trim removed 0 bases at V and 3 bases at J, leaving 6 bases unmatched. Germline lookup yields CDR1 SGHNT and CDR2 YYREEE (reference sequence). The CDR3 runs to 16 residues. This CDR3 is CASSLGASGAEETQYF. CDR3 bases: TGTGCCAGCAGCTTGGGTGCTAGCGGGGCGGAAGAGACCCAGTACTTC.

The chain recombines TRBV5-1 with TRBJ2-7; 8 bases are a match to TRBD1. J lost 6 bases, V lost 0 bases, and 5 bases had no gene match. The CDR3 extends over 14 amino acids. Germline V gene data show CDR1 as SGHRS and CDR2 as YFSETQ. This CDR3 reads CASSLDRGSGEQYF. The CDR3 region has the DNA TGCGCCAGCAGCTTGGACAGGGGGAGTGGCGAGCAGTACTTC. Looking up the rest from reference TRBV5-1 and TRBJ2-7 gives the full variable domain: KAGVTQTPRYLIKTRGQQVTLSCSPISGHRSVSWYQQTPGQGLQFLFEYFSETQRNKGNFPGRFSGRQFSNSRSEMNVSTLELGDSALYLCASSLDRGSGEQYFGPGTRLTVT.

The chain recombines TRBV9 with TRBJ2-6, with D maybe TRBD2 (6 bases). This CDR3 comprises 15 residues. With 5 bases removed from V and 2 bases from J, the gap between germline ends came to 11 bases. CDR1 and CDR2 from the germline V gene are SGDLS and YYNGEE. CDR3 coding DNA: TGTGCCAGCAGGCGTAGCGGCACTGGGGCCAACGTCCTGACTTTC. Protein sequence: CASRRSGTGANVLTF.

J is TRBJ2-7 and V is TRBV9; tentatively, D is TRBD2 (6 bases). V lost 0 bases and J 0 bases, leaving 10 bases between the germline ends. The germline CDR1 and CDR2 sequences are SGDLS and YYNGEE. The CDR3 is 15 residues long. The CDR3 sequence: CASSVGGVPSYEQYF. The CDR3 bases are TGTGCCAGCAGCGTAGGCGGGGTACCCTCCTACGAGCAGTACTTC. The entire variable domain, with the rest obtained from reference TRBV9 and TRBJ2-7, is as follows: DSGVTQTPKHLITATGQRVTLRCSPRSGDLSVYWYQQSLDQGLQFLIQYYNGEERAKGNILERFSAQQFPDLHSELNLSSLELGDSALYFCASSVGGVPSYEQYFGPGTRLTVT.